This TCR beta chain originates from a study of blood T cell repertoires in COVID-19 (dated by TCRdb to 2018 to 2020). About the study as a whole: Samples from collaborators originated in the United States, Italy and Spain and spanned both the acute and convalescent phases of COVID-19. The prospective study material was composed of cDNA or gDNA derived from T cells, B-cell-depleted T cells, or PBMCs. Deeply sampled blood TCRbeta repertoires from subjects exposed to, actively infected with, or recovered from COVID-19 were included in the dataset. A freely available public database, intended as a resource for researchers studying the immune response to SARS-CoV-2, is where the repertoires were released. The samples were drawn from two sources: the first 160 participants of the ongoing ImmuneRACE study, and 1,000 to 1,500 subjects contributed by 6 global collaborators. A de-identified subject ID, COVID-19 status, age in years and sex were almost always included in the sample metadata. Where HLA class I and class II types were available, the types were taken from metadata supplied by the sample provider, not from assay-based typing. Overall study outcomes, separate from this receptor: The amount of clinical and demographic metadata varied by source and participant and was provided uncurated.

Collaborating institutions collected whole blood in K2EDTA tubes following their own protocols. For TCRbeta analysis, collaborators shipped samples as frozen whole blood, isolated PBMCs, or DNA extracted from either of those sample types. Trimming takes 5 bases from V and 0 bases from J, and the germline ends sit 13 bases apart. Per the germline V gene, SGHTA is the CDR1 and FQGNSA is the CDR2. The CDR3 contains 15 residues, cysteine and phenylalanine counted. The only DNA kept is the CDR3, 45 bases in frame from the first base. TCRbeta CDR3 regions were amplified from genomic DNA by means of the immunoSEQ Assay, a bias-controlled multiplex PCR. In the authors' own workflow: The number of nucleated cells in each sample was estimated from the amplification of reference gene primers within the assay. Sequence reads were collapsed and filtered to measure the absolute abundance of every unique TCRbeta CDR3 rearrangement. For each sample, productive Simpson clonality was calculated by taking the square root of Simpson's diversity index across productive rearrangements. TCRdb stores this immuneACCESS table with in-frame sequences only. Part of the clones is absent; in the studies checked, under half of the shortfall reflects unresolved V genes, and no reason is known for the rest. V, J and clone size were drawn from that table, and D and trimming were deduced from the DNA. The sample table contains fewer than 300,000 clones; only one count was recorded for about 87% of them. The leading ten clones occupy 8.6% of the sample.

As concerns this clone: Its binding antigen is unknown. Qualities for individual bases were not recorded, and no much larger clone is one base off.

The chain is assembled from TRBV7-2 and TRBJ1-1; matching of 6 bases hints at TRBD1 as the D gene. Sequenced: peripheral blood. The source of this sequence is a human donor in a cohort sampled during active COVID-19. The nucleotides read TGTGCCAGCAGCCCAAGGGGGGGTGTGAACACTGAAGCTTTCTTT. Its coded protein is CASSPRGGVNTEAFF.